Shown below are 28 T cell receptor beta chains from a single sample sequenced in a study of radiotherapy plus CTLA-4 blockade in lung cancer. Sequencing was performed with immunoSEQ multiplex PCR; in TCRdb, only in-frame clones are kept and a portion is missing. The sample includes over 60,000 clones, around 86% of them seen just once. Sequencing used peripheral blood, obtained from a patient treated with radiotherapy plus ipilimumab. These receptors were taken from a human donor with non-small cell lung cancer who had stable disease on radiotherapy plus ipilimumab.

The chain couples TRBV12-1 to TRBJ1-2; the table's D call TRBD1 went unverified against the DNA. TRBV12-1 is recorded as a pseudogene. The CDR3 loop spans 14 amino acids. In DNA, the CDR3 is TGTGCCAGCAGCTTAACAGGGGACCCCTATGGCTACACCTTC. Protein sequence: CASSLTGDPYGYTF.

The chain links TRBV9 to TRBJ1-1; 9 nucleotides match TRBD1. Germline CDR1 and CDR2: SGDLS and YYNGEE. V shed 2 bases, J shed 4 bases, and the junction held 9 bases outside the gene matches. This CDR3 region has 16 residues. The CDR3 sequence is CASSVSPGQGTTEAFF. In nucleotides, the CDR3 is TGTGCCAGCAGCGTTTCCCCGGGACAGGGAACCACTGAAGCTTTCTTT.

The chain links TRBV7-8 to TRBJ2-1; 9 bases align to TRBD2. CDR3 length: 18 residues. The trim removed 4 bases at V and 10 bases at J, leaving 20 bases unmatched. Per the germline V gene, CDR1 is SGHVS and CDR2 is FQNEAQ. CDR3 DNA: TGTGCCAGCAGCTCTCGTATCATTACTAGCGGGTGGCCCCGGGAGCAGTTCTTC. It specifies CASSSRIITSGWPREQFF.

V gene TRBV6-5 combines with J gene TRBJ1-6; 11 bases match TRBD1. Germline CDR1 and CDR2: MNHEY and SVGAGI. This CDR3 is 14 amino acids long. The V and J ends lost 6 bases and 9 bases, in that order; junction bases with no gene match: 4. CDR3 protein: CASSWDRGGSPLHF. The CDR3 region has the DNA TGTGCCAGCAGCTGGGACAGGGGGGGTTCACCCCTCCACTTT.

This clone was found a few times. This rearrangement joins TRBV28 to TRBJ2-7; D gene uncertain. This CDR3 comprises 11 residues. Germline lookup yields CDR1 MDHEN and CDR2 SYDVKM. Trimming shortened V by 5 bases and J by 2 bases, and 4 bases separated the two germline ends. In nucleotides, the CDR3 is TGTGCCAGCAGTGTAGCCTACGAGCAGTACTTC. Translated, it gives CASSVAYEQYF.

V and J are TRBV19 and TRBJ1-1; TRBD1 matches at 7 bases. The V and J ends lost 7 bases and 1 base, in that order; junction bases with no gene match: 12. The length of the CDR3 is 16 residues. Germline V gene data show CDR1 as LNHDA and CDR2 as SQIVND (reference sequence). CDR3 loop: CASKVRGPTGNTEAFF. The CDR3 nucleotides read TGTGCCAGTAAGGTTAGGGGGCCCACAGGGAACACTGAAGCTTTCTTT.

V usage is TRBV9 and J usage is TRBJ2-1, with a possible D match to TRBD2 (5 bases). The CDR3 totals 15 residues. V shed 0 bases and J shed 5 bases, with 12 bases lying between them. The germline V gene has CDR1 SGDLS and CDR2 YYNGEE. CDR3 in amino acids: CASSVEASRNNEQFF. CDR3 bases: TGTGCCAGCAGCGTAGAGGCTAGCCGGAACAATGAGCAGTTCTTC.

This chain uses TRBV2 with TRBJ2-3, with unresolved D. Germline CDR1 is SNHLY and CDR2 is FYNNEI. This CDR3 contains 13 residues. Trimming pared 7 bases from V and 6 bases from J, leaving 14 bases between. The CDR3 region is CASTPDPRDTQYF. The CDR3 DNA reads TGTGCCAGCACCCCGGACCCACGGGATACGCAGTATTTT.

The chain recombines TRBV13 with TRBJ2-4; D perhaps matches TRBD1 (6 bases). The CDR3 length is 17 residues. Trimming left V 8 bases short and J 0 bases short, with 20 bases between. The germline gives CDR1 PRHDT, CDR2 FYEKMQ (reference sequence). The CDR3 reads CASAPPGQPRAKNIQYF. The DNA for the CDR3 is TGTGCCAGCGCCCCCCCTGGACAGCCAAGAGCCAAAAACATTCAGTACTTC.

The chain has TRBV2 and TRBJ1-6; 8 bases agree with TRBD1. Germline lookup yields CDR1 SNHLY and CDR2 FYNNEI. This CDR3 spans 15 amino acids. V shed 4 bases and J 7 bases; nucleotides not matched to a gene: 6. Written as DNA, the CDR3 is TGTGCCAGCAGTGGGACAGGGTTGGGGAATTCACCCCTCCACTTT. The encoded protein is CASSGTGLGNSPLHF.

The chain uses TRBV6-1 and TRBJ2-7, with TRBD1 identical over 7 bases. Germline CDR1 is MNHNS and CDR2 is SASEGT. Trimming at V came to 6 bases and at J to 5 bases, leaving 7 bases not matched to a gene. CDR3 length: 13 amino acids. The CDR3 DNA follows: TGTGCCAGCAGGATCGACAGGGACCACGAGCAGTACTTC. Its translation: CASRIDRDHEQYF.

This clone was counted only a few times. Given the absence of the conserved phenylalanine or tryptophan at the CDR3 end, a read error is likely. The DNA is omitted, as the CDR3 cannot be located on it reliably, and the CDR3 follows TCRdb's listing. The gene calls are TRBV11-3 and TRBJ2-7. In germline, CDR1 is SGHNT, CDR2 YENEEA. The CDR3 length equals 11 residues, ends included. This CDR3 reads CASSFRTNPPA.

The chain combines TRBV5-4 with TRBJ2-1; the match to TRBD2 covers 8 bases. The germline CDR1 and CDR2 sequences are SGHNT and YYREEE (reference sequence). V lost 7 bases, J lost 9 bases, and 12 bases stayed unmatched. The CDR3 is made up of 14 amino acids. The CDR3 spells CASSLVGRASEQFF. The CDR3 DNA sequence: TGTGCCAGCTCTCTTGTCGGGAGGGCCAGTGAGCAGTTCTTC.

The CDR3: CASSSANPDNFRYEQYF. The CDR3 bases are TGTGCCAGCAGTTCCGCTAACCCCGACAATTTCAGATACGAGCAGTACTTC. This sequence joins TRBV7-9 and TRBJ2-7; no clear D. The germline gives CDR1 SEHNR, CDR2 FQNEAQ (reference sequence). The CDR3 extends over 17 amino acids. Trimming shortened V by 6 bases and J by 4 bases, and 25 bases separated the two germline ends.

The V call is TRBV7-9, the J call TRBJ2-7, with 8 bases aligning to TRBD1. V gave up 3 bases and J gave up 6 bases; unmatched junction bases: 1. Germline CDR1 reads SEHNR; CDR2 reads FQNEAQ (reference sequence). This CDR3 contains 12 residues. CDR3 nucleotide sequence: TGTGCCAGCAGCTTCACAGGGGGCGAGCAGTACTTC. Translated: CASSFTGGEQYF.

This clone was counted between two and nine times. The DNA for the CDR3 is TGTGCCAGCAGTTACTACAGGGGATCCTACGAGCAGTACTTC. As protein: CASSYYRGSYEQYF. The J gene is TRBJ2-7, the V gene TRBV6-6; 7 nucleotides align to TRBD1. The CDR3 sequence is 14 residues long. J lost 1 base, V lost 1 base, and 1 base had no gene match. Per germline, CDR1 MNHNY and CDR2 SVGAGI (reference sequence).

CDR3 loop: CASSLRDNPTNEKLFF. CDR3 nucleotides: TGTGCCAGCAGTTTAAGGGACAACCCAACTAATGAAAAACTGTTTTTT. V gene TRBV28 combines with J gene TRBJ1-4, with D perhaps matching TRBD1 (6 bases). Trimming stripped 2 bases from V and 0 bases from J, with 10 bases between. The germline V gene has CDR1 MDHEN and CDR2 SYDVKM. This CDR3 is built from 16 residues. Based on the CDR3 plus reference TRBV28 and TRBJ1-4, the full variable domain is DVKVTQSSRYLVKRTGEKVFLECVQDMDHENMFWYRQDPGLGLRLIYFSYDVKMKEKGDIPEGYSVSREKKERFSLILESASTNQTSMYLCASSLRDNPTNEKLFFGSGTQLSVL.

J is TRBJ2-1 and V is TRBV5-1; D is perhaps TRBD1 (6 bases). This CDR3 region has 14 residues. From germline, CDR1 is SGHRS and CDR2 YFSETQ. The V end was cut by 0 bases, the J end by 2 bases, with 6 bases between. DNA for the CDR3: TGCGCCAGCAGCTTGGGGGACACCTACAATGAGCAGTTCTTC. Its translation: CASSLGDTYNEQFF. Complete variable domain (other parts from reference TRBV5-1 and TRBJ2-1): KAGVTQTPRYLIKTRGQQVTLSCSPISGHRSVSWYQQTPGQGLQFLFEYFSETQRNKGNFPGRFSGRQFSNSRSEMNVSTLELGDSALYLCASSLGDTYNEQFFGPGTRLTVL.

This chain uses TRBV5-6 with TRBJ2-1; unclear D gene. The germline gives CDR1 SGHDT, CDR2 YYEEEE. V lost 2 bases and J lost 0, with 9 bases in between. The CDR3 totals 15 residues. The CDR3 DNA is TGTGCCAGCAGCTTTGGGGATCCCTCCTACAATGAGCAGTTCTTC. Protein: CASSFGDPSYNEQFF.

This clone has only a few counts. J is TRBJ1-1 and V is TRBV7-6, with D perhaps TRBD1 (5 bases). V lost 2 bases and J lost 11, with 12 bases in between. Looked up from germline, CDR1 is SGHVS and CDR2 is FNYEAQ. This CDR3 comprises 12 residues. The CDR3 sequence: CASSLPWGEAFF. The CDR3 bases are TGTGCCAGCAGCTTACCGTGGGGGGAGGCTTTCTTT.

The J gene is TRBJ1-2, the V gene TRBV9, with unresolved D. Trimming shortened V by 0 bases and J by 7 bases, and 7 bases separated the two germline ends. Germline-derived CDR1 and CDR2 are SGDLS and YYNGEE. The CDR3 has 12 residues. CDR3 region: CASSVGRRGYTF. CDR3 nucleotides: TGTGCCAGCAGCGTAGGTAGACGTGGCTACACCTTC.

The CDR3 reads CASSRAGQGRVNTEAFF. The CDR3 bases are TGTGCCAGCAGCCGGGCGGGACAGGGAAGGGTGAACACTGAAGCTTTCTTT. The chain carries TRBV5-4 and TRBJ1-1; 9 bases agree with TRBD1. Germline CDR1 reads SGHNT; CDR2 reads YYREEE (reference sequence). The V gene end was trimmed by 4 bases and the J gene end by 0 bases; junction bases not matched to a gene: 10. This CDR3 has 17 amino acids.

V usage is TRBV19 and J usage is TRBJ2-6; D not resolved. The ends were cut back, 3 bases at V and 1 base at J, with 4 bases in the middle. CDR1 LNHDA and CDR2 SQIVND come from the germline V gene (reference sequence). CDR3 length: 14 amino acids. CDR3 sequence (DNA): TGTGCCAGTAGTATGGTGTCTGGGGCCAACGTCCTGACTTTC. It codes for CASSMVSGANVLTF.

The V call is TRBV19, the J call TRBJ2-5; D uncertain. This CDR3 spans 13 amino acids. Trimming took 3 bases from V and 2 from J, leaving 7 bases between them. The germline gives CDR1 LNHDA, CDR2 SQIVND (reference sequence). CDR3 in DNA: TGTGCCAGTAGTATGTGGCAGCAAGAGACCCAGTACTTC. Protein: CASSMWQQETQYF.

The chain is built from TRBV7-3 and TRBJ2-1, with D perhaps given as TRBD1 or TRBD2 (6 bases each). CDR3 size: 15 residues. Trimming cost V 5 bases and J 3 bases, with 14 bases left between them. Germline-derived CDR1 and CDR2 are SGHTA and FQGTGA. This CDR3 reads CASSPRLGGYNEQFF. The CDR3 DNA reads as TGTGCCAGCAGCCCCAGACTAGGGGGCTACAATGAGCAGTTCTTC. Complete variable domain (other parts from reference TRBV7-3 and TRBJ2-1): GAGVSQTPSNKVTEKGKYVELRCDPISGHTALYWYRQSLGQGPEFLIYFQGTGAADDSGLPNDRFFAVRPEGSVSTLKIQRTERGDSAVYLCASSPRLGGYNEQFFGPGTRLTVL.

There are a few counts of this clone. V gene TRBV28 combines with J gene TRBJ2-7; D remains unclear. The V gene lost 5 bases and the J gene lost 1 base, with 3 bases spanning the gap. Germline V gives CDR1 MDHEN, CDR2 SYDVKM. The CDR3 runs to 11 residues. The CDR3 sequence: CASSASYEQYF. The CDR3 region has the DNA TGTGCCAGCAGTGCTTCCTACGAGCAGTACTTC. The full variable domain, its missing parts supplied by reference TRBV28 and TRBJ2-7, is DVKVTQSSRYLVKRTGEKVFLECVQDMDHENMFWYRQDPGLGLRLIYFSYDVKMKEKGDIPEGYSVSREKKERFSLILESASTNQTSMYLCASSASYEQYFGPGTRLTVT.

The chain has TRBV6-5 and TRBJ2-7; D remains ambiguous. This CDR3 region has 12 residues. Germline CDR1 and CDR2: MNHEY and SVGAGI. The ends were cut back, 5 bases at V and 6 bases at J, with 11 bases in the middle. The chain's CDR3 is CASSPPGSEQYF. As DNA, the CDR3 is TGTGCCAGCAGTCCCCCCGGGTCCGAGCAGTACTTC.

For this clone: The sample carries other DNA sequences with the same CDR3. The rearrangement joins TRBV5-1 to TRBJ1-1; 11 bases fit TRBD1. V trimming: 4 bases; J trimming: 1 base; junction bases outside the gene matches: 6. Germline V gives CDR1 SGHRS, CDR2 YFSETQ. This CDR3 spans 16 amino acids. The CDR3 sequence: CASSLGQGAGNTEAFF. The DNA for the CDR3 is TGCGCCAGCAGCCTCGGACAGGGGGCAGGGAACACTGAAGCTTTCTTT.